The 13 T cell receptor beta chains given below trace back to one sample, sequenced in a study of Graves' ophthalmopathy and Graves' hyperthyroidism. The sequenced template was RNA, covering the TCR beta CDR3 region. A first-round RT-PCR used HTBI primers, followed by a second-round multiplex PCR. One entry per CDR3 protein, called by TCRdb with MiXCR from the multiplex PCR reads. Of about 600,000 distinct CDR3 sequences listed, less than 45% are singletons. Sequencing was done on a sample of peripheral blood or thyroid tissue (not recorded which). These receptors all come from an adult man with Graves' hyperthyroidism.

Concerning this clonotype itself: A much larger clonotype is one base distant, so this may be a read error. J is TRBJ2-5 and V is TRBV2; the D is unclear. Germline V gives CDR1 SNHLY, CDR2 FYNNEI. This CDR3 is built from 12 residues. The CDR3 loop reads CAGSSQKETQYF. CDR3 nucleotide sequence: TGTGCCGGCAGCTCCCAGAAAGAGACCCAGTACTTC.

This clonotype was observed at least ten times. J is TRBJ2-7 and V is TRBV5-6, with D possibly being TRBD1 or TRBD2 (5 bases each). V shed 4 bases and J shed 5 bases, with 13 bases lying between them. The CDR3 has 13 residues. Looked up from germline, CDR1 is SGHDT and CDR2 is YYEEEE. The CDR3 spells CASSRLRDHEQYF. The DNA of the CDR3 is TGTGCCAGCAGCAGGCTGAGGGACCACGAGCAGTACTTC.

V gene TRBV24-1 combines with J gene TRBJ2-7, with 7 nucleotides matching TRBD1. The CDR3 has 15 amino acids. Germline assignment: CDR1 KGHDR and CDR2 SFDVKD. With 11 bases clipped from V and 1 base from J, the junction kept 13 bases outside the gene matches. The CDR3 region has the DNA TGTGCCAGCAGCGTCAAGACAGGGTATTCCTACGAGCAGTACTTC. This sequence encodes CASSVKTGYSYEQYF.

The chain recombines TRBV24-1 with TRBJ2-3; TRBD1 agrees at 7 bases. The ends lost 2 bases at V and 10 bases at J; junction bases unmatched: 8. The CDR3 spans 14 residues. Germline values: CDR1 KGHDR, CDR2 SFDVKD. The CDR3 sequence is CATSDYDRDDAQYF. The CDR3 DNA reads TGTGCCACCAGTGATTACGACAGGGATGATGCGCAGTATTTT.

This clonotype occurred many times. The chain is built from TRBV29-1 and TRBJ1-1; D is perhaps TRBD1 (6 bases). Trimming shortened V by 4 bases and J by 4 bases, and 13 bases separated the two germline ends. Per the germline V gene, CDR1 is SQVTM and CDR2 is ANQGSEA. The CDR3 extends over 13 amino acids. CDR3 loop: CSVARGASTEAFF. CDR3 coding DNA: TGCAGCGTTGCCCGGGGGGCATCCACTGAAGCTTTCTTT.

The chain uses TRBV2 and TRBJ2-5, with 7 bases matching TRBD1. From germline, CDR1 is SNHLY and CDR2 FYNNEI. After removal of 6 bases from V and 4 bases from J, the junction contained 8 bases not matched to a gene. The CDR3 length is 14 residues. In nucleotides, the CDR3 is TGTGCCAGCAGACTTAGGGGGCTTGGAGAGACCCAGTACTTC. Translating gives CASRLRGLGETQYF.

This clonotype was counted between two and nine times. The chain has TRBV20-1 and TRBJ2-3; no reliable D call. Deletions cut 3 bases from V and 0 bases from J, with 7 bases between. This CDR3 contains 13 residues. Germline V lookup: CDR1 DFQATT, CDR2 SNEGSKA (reference sequence). CDR3 bases: TGCAGTGCTAGTCACCCTAGCACAGATACGCAGTATTTT. It encodes CSASHPSTDTQYF.

In its sample, this clonotype was seen many times. This rearrangement joins TRBV24-1 to TRBJ1-2; TRBD1 might be the D (6 bases). CDR1 KGHDR and CDR2 SFDVKD come from the germline V gene. The CDR3 sequence is 17 residues long. V was shortened by 2 bases and J by 1 base, with 16 bases between the two germline ends. CDR3 residues: CATSDSRTLDSNYGYTF. The CDR3 nucleotides read TGTGCCACCAGTGATTCTCGCACTCTGGACAGTAACTATGGCTACACCTTC.

V usage is TRBV2 and J usage is TRBJ2-5, with 7 positions matching TRBD1. The ends lost 1 base at V and 4 bases at J; junction bases unmatched: 6. This CDR3 contains 15 residues. Germline CDR1 and CDR2: SNHLY and FYNNEI. The CDR3 DNA reads as TGTGCCAGCAGTGAAGGGACAGGTGGCTTAGAGACCCAGTACTTC. Its translation: CASSEGTGGLETQYF. Drawing the rest from reference TRBV2 and TRBJ2-5, the complete variable domain is EPEVTQTPSHQVTQMGQEVILRCVPISNHLYFYWYRQILGQKVEFLVSFYNNEISEKSEIFDDQFSVERPDGSNFTLKIRSTKLEDSAMYFCASSEGTGGLETQYFGPGTRLLVL.

Concerning this clonotype: Sequence at one end of the junction differs from germline and may be a read error. The gene calls are TRBV5-1 and TRBJ2-7; 9 nucleotides agree with TRBD1. Germline V gene sequence: CDR1 SGHRS, CDR2 YFSETQ. The length of the CDR3 is 14 residues. CDR3 DNA: TGCGCCAGCAGCCCCGGGACAGGGCGTTACGAGCAGCACTTC. Translated, it gives CASSPGTGRYEQHF.

The sample holds one count of this clonotype. The V and J genes are TRBV5-1 and TRBJ2-7; D is ambiguous. V lost 0 bases, J lost 2 bases, and 9 bases lay in between. The CDR3 has 14 amino acids. The germline CDR1 and CDR2 sequences are SGHRS and YFSETQ. The CDR3: CASSLGRVAYEQYF. For the CDR3, the DNA is TGCGCCAGCAGCTTGGGACGGGTGGCCTACGAGCAGTACTTC.

This clonotype showed up many times. The CDR3 sequence is CASSLRDLMNTEAFF. The CDR3 DNA reads as TGTGCCAGCAGCTTACGGGACTTGATGAACACTGAAGCTTTCTTT. The genes are TRBV7-9 and TRBJ1-1; a weak D match, TRBD1 (5 bases). V was pared by 2 bases and J by 0 bases, with 10 bases between. The CDR3 length is 15 residues. The germline V gene encodes CDR1 SEHNR and CDR2 FQNEAQ (reference sequence).

This sequence joins TRBV24-1 and TRBJ2-6; a possible D gene is TRBD1 (6 bases). The length of the CDR3 is 16 residues. V gave up 5 bases and J gave up 2 bases, with 12 bases separating them. CDR1 is KGHDR and CDR2 is SFDVKD in the germline V gene. The CDR3: CATSAVPGAGANVLTF. The DNA for the CDR3 is TGTGCCACCAGTGCTGTCCCAGGGGCTGGGGCCAACGTCCTGACTTTC.